These T cell receptor beta chains were read from a single sample in a study of T cells in Graves' hyperthyroidism and ophthalmopathy. TCRdb redid the calling of the multiplex PCR reads with MiXCR, one entry per CDR3 protein. The table records 300,000 to 500,000 distinct CDR3 sequences, 15% of them present only once. The specimen was blood. These receptors were collected from a woman in her thirties with Graves' hyperthyroidism. CDR3s include the opening cysteine and the closing phenylalanine or tryptophan. A D gene is named only where the DNA matches it firmly. Expanded clones are given a class, and other clones once, few, many or no size at all.

j_gene	d_gene	abundance	v_gene	CDR3nt	CDR3aa
TRBJ1-5	NA	NA	TRBV2	TGTGCCAGCAGTGGGGGGACAAGGGGCAATCAGCCCCAGCATTTT	CASSGGTRGNQPQHF
TRBJ2-3	TRBD2	many	TRBV7-2	TGTGCCAGCAGCGCAACAGGGACTAGAGACACAGATACGCAGTATTTT	CASSATGTRDTDTQYF
TRBJ2-1	NA	NA	TRBV10-1	TGCGCCAGCAGTGAGAACCGGGACCGAGGGCAGTTCTTC	CASSENRDRGQFF
TRBJ2-3	NA	many	TRBV6-1	TGTGCCAGCAGTTCGATATATTCCGGGACCCCAGATACGCAGTATTTT	CASSSIYSGTPDTQYF
TRBJ1-5	NA	NA	TRBV6-1	TGTGCCAGCAGACCTTATAGCAATCAGCCCCAGCATTTT	CASRPYSNQPQHF
TRBJ1-6	NA	few	TRBV28	TGTGCCAGCAGTTCACCCGGGACATTCTATAATTCACCCCTCCACTTT	CASSSPGTFYNSPLHF
TRBJ2-3	NA	many	TRBV10-1	TGCGCCAGCAGTGATCGGGGACACAACAACACAGATACGCAGTATTTT	CASSDRGHNNTDTQYF
TRBJ2-7	NA	many	TRBV7-2	TGTGCCAGCAGCCCCCGGGACACCACCTCCTACGAGCAGTACTTC	CASSPRDTTSYEQYF
TRBJ2-3	TRBD1	many	TRBV12-3/TRBV12-4	TGTGCCAGCAGTTCGGGACAGGGGGCGAGCACAGATACGCAGTATTTT	CASSSGQGASTDTQYF
TRBJ1-1	TRBD1	NA	TRBV5-1	TGCGCCAGCGCGGTAGGGACAGGGGGCTATGAAGCTTTCTTT	CASAVGTGGYEAFF
TRBJ2-1	NA	many	TRBV7-9	TGTGCCAGCAGCCCCCAGGGTTTGTACGGAACTGAGCAGTTCTTC	CASSPQGLYGTEQFF
TRBJ2-1	TRBD1	NA	TRBV5-1	TGCGCCAGCGGCTTGACAGGGCTAACTTACAATGAGCAGTTCTTC	CASGLTGLTYNEQFF
TRBJ2-6	NA	many	TRBV28	TGTGCCAGCAGTTTATTTTCGGGTCCGACAGGGGCCAACGTCCTGACTTTC	CASSLFSGPTGANVLTF
TRBJ2-2	TRBD1	NA	TRBV6-1	TGTGCCAGCAGGGGGACAGGGGGCCCCCACGGGGAGCTGTTTTTT	CASRGTGGPHGELFF
TRBJ1-5	TRBD1	many	TRBV6-1	TGTGCCAGCAGACGACAGGGGTCTAATCAGCCCCAGCATTTT	CASRRQGSNQPQHF
TRBJ2-7	TRBD1	NA	TRBV11-2	TGTGCCAGCATCGCACCGGGACAGGGGGTCTACGAGCAGTACTTC	CASIAPGQGVYEQYF
TRBJ2-7	TRBD2	NA	TRBV11-2	TGTGCCAGCAGCTTTGCCGGGGGGAGCCACAAGCAGTACTTC	CASSFAGGSHKQYF
TRBJ1-4	NA	NA	TRBV7-3	TGTGCCAGCGCCATGACAGCGAATGAAAAACTGTTTTTT	CASAMTANEKLFF
TRBJ2-2	NA	few	TRBV7-9	TGTGCCAGCAACCCCCGGAACACCGGGGAGCTGTTTTTT	CASNPRNTGELFF
TRBJ2-3	NA	many	TRBV7-2	TGTGCCAGCAGCCCTCCAGGACCGGCAGATACGCAGTATTTT	CASSPPGPADTQYF
TRBJ2-4	NA	NA	TRBV5-1	TGCGCCAGCACGTGGGGAATTGGAGCCAAAAACATTCAGTACTTC	CASTWGIGAKNIQYF
TRBJ2-3	NA	NA	TRBV20-1	TGCAGTGCCAGGAAGACTACTAGCACAGATACGCAGTATTTT	CSARKTTSTDTQYF
TRBJ2-5	NA	few	TRBV11-3	TGTGCCAGCAGCTTAGGTAGAACAGGTAGTCAAGAGACCCAGTACTTC	CASSLGRTGSQETQYF
TRBJ2-1	TRBD2	NA	TRBV10-1	TGCGCCAGCAGTGAAGCGGGAGGACTGAATGAGCAGTTCTTC	CASSEAGGLNEQFF
TRBJ2-7	NA	few	TRBV6-1	TGTGCCAGCAGTGCGGACGGAGTATCCTACGAGCAGTACTTC	CASSADGVSYEQYF
TRBJ2-1	NA	few	TRBV12-5	TGTGCTAGTGGTTTGGAGTTTGGACAGTCCCCCTACAATGAGCAGTTCTTC	CASGLEFGQSPYNEQFF
TRBJ2-4	NA	few	TRBV6-2/TRBV6-3	TGTGCCAGCGGATTGGTTGTTTCAGCTCGGGGCATTCAGTACTTC	CASGLVVSARGIQYF